This T cell receptor beta chain was identified in a study of blood T cell repertoires in COVID-19. Turning to the study itself: The United States, Italy and Spain provided the acute and convalescent COVID-19 samples. Nucleic acid was either cDNA or gDNA, and it came from T cells, B-cell-depleted T cells, or PBMCs.

Germline assignment: CDR1 SNHLY and CDR2 FYNNEI. The CDR3 spans 15 residues. V lost 7 bases, J lost 0 bases, and 13 bases lay in between. In the authors' workflow: Amplification with reference gene primers provided the estimates of nucleated cell counts. TCRdb's copy holds only in-frame clones and misses some; the assay was immunoSEQ multiplex PCR. The DNA was the basis for D and trimming; V, J and clone size are from that table. The sample yields fewer than 200,000 clones, roughly 85% seen once. This TCR was sampled from a woman aged 80 or over with acute or convalescent COVID-19. The sequencing sample was made of peripheral blood. The V gene is TRBV2, the J gene TRBJ2-1, with a weak D call TRBD2 (6 bases). The CDR3 is CASTPPGSSYNEQFF. The CDR3 DNA sequence: TGTGCCAGCACCCCCCCCGGGAGCTCCTACAATGAGCAGTTCTTC.